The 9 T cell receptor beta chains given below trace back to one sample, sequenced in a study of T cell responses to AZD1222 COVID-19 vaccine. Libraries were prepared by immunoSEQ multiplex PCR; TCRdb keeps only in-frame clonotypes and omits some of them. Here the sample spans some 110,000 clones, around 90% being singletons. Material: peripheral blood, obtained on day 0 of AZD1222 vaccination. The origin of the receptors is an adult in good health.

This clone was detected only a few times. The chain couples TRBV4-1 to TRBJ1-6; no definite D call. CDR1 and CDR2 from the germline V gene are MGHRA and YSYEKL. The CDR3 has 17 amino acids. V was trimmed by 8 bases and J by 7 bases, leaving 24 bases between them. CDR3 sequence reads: CASGAGVLGLENSPLHF. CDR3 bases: TGCGCCAGCGGCGCTGGGGTGCTCGGGCTGGAGAATTCACCCCTCCACTTT.

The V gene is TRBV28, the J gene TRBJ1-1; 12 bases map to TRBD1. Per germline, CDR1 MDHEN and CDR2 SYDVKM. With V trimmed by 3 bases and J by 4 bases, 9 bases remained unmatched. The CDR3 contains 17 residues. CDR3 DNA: TGTGCCAGCAGTTTGGGACAGGGGGCACCCCGTGGCACTGAAGCTTTCTTT. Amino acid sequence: CASSLGQGAPRGTEAFF.

CDR3 region: CASSSDRGLYNEQFF. DNA of the CDR3: TGTGCCAGCAGCTCAGACAGGGGGCTCTACAATGAGCAGTTCTTC. The chain links TRBV6-5 to TRBJ2-1; 10 bases agree with TRBD1. Trimming at V came to 6 bases and at J to 3 bases, leaving 5 bases not matched to a gene. Germline CDR1 is MNHEY and CDR2 is SVGAGI. The CDR3 totals 15 residues.

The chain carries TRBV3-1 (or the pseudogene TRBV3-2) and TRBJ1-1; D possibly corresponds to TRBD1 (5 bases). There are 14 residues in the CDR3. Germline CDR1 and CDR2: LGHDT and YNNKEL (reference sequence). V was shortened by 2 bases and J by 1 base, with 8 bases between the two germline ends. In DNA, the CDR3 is TGTGCCAGCAGCCAACGGGACCAGAACACTGAAGCTTTCTTT. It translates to CASSQRDQNTEAFF.

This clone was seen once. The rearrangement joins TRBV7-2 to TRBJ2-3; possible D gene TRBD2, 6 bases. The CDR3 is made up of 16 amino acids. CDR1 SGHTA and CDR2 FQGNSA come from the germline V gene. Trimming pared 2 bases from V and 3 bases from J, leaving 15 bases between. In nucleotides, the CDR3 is TGTGCCAGCAGCTTACTGTGGGGGGAAACGACAGATACGCAGTATTTT. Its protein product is CASSLLWGETTDTQYF.

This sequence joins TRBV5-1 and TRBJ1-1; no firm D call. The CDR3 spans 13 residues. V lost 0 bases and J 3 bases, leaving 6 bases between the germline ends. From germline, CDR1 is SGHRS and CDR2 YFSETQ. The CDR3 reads CASSLAPHTEAFF. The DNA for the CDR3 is TGCGCCAGCAGCTTGGCCCCCCACACTGAAGCTTTCTTT.

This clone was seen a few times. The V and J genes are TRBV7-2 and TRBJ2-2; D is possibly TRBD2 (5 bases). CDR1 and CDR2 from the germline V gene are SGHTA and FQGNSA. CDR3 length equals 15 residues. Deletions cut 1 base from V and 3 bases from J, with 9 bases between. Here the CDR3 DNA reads TGTGCCAGCAGCTTAGGAGGGTTCGACACCGGGGAGCTGTTTTTT. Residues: CASSLGGFDTGELFF. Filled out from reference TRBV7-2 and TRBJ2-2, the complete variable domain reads GAGVSQSPSNKVTEKGKDVELRCDPISGHTALYWYRQSLGQGLEFLIYFQGNSAPDKSGLPSDRFSAERTGGSVSTLTIQRTQQEDSAVYLCASSLGGFDTGELFFGEGSRLTVL.

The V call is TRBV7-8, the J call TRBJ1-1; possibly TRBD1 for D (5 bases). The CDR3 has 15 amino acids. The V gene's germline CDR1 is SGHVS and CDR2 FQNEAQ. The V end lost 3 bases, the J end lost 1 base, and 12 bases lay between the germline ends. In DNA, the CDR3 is TGTGCCAGCAGCTTTACCGACAGCCCGAACACTGAAGCTTTCTTT. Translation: CASSFTDSPNTEAFF.

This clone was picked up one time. As DNA, the CDR3 is TGTGCCAGCAGCGTAGGGGCGAATGAGCAGTTCTTC. Its protein product is CASSVGANEQFF. The chain has TRBV9 and TRBJ2-1; D is uncertain. The CDR3 totals 12 residues. CDR1 is SGDLS, CDR2 YYNGEE, per germline. The V end lost 0 bases, the J end lost 7 bases, and 5 bases lay between the germline ends.